This T cell receptor (beta chain) was sequenced during a study of blood T cell repertoires in COVID-19. The wider study: Both acute and convalescent COVID-19 samples were obtained from the United States, Italy and Spain. From T cells, B-cell-depleted T cells, or PBMCs came the material, which was cDNA or gDNA.

As processed by the authors: Reference gene primer amplification in the assay estimated nucleated cell counts. The data were produced by immunoSEQ multiplex PCR, yet TCRdb's version contains in-frame clones alone and is incomplete. For V, J and clone size, that table is used; D and trimming come from the DNA. Of about 64,000 clones in the sample, more than 75% were seen once. This clone was found once. The CDR3 spans 16 residues. CDR1 and CDR2 from the germline V gene are LGHNA and YNFKEQ. V lost 4 bases to trimming and J lost 4 bases, with 17 bases between them. The specimen sequenced was peripheral blood. This sequence joins TRBV4-2 and TRBJ1-5; TRBD1 might be the D (6 bases). The source of this sequence is a man between 50 and 59 years old with active COVID-19. CDR3 loop: CASSLGGGRDNQPQHF. DNA of the CDR3: TGTGCCAGCAGCCTAGGGGGGGGGAGGGATAATCAGCCCCAGCATTTT.